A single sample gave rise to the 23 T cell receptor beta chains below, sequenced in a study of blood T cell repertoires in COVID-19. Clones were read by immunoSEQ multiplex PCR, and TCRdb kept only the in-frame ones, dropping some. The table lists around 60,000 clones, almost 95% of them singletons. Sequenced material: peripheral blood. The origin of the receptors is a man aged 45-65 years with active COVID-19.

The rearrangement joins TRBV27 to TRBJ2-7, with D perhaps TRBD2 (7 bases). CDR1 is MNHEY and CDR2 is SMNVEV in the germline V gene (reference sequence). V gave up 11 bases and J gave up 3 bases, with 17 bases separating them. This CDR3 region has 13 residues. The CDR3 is CAAGAGAVYEQYF. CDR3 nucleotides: TGTGCCGCAGGGGCGGGGGCTGTCTACGAGCAGTACTTC.

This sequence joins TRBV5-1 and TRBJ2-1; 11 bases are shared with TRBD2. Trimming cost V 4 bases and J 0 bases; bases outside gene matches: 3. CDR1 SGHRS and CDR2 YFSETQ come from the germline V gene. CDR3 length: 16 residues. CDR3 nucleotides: TGCGCCAGCAGCCTAGCGGGAGGTGGCTCCTACAATGAGCAGTTCTTC. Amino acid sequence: CASSLAGGGSYNEQFF.

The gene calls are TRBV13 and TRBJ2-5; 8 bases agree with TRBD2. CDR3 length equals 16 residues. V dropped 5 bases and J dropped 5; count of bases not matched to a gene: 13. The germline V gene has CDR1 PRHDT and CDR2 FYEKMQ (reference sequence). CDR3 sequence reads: CASSDFGGDLRETQYF. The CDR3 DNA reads TGTGCCAGCAGCGACTTCGGGGGGGACCTTCGGGAGACCCAGTACTTC.

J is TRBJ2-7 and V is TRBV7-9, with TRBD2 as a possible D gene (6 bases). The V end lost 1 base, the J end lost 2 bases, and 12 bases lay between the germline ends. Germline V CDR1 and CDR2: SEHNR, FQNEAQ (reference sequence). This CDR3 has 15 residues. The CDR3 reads CASSLVGGGTYEQYF. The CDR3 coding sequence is TGTGCCAGCAGCTTAGTGGGCGGAGGGACCTACGAGCAGTACTTC.

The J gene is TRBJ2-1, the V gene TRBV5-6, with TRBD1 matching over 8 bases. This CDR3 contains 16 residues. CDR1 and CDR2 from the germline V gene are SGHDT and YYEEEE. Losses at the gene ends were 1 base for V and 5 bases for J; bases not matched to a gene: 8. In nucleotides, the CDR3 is TGTGCCAGCAGCTTGTTTGGGACAGGAAAAAACAATGAGCAGTTCTTC. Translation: CASSLFGTGKNNEQFF.

CDR3 in DNA: TGTGCCAGTAGTATGGGGGGTAGAGGATCACCCCTCCACTTT. It yields the protein CASSMGGRGSPLHF. The chain carries TRBV19 and TRBJ1-6, with D possibly being TRBD1 (5 bases). Trimming shortened V by 3 bases and J by 10 bases, and 13 bases separated the two germline ends. Germline loops: CDR1 LNHDA, CDR2 SQIVND (reference sequence). CDR3 size: 14 residues.

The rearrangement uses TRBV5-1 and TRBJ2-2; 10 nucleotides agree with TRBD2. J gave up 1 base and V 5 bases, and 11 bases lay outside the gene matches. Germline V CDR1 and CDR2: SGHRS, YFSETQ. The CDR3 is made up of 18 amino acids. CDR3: CASRHYKTSGKNTGELFF. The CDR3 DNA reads TGCGCCAGCAGACACTATAAAACTAGCGGGAAGAACACCGGGGAGCTGTTTTTT.

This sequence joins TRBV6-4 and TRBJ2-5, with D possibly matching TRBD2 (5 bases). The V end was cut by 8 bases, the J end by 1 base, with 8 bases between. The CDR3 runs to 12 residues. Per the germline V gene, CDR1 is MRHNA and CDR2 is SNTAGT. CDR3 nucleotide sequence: TGTGCCAGCGCTGCGGGCCAAGAGACCCAGTACTTC. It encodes CASAAGQETQYF.

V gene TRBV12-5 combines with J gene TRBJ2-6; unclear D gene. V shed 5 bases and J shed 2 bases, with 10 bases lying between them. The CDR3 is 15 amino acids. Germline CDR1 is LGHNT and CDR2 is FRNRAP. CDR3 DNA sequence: TGTGCTAGTGGTCCGGCAGGTACTGGGGCCAACGTCCTGACTTTC. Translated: CASGPAGTGANVLTF.

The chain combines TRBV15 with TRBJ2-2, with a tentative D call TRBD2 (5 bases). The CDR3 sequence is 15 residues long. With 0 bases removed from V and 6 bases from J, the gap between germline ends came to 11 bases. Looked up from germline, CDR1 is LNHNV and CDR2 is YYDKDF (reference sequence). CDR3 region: CATSRDLRGPGELFF. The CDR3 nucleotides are TGTGCCACCAGCAGAGATCTACGGGGTCCCGGGGAGCTGTTTTTT. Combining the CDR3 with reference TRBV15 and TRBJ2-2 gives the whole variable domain DAMVIQNPRYQVTQFGKPVTLSCSQTLNHNVMYWYQQKSSQAPKLLFHYYDKDFNNEADTPDNFQSRRPNTSFCFLDIRSPGLGDTAMYLCATSRDLRGPGELFFGEGSRLTVL.

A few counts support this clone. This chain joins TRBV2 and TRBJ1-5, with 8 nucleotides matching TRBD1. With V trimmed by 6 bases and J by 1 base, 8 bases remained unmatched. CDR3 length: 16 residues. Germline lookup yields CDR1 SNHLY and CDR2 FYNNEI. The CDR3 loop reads CASSQDRAMSNQPQHF. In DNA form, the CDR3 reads TGTGCCAGCAGCCAGGACAGGGCGATGAGCAATCAGCCCCAGCATTTT.

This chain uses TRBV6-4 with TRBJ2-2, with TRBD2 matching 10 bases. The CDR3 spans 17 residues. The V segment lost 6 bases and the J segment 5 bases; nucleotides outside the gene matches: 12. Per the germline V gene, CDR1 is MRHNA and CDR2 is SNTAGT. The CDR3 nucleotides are TGTGCCAGCAGGAGAGTAGCGGGGGGCTCCCAAACCGGGGAGCTGTTTTTT. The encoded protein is CASRRVAGGSQTGELFF.

The CDR3, as DNA: TGTGCCAGCCGGCGGGGGATCAACACCGGGGAGCTGTTTTTT. This codes for CASRRGINTGELFF. J is TRBJ2-2 and V is TRBV27, with TRBD2 matching over 7 bases. With 8 bases clipped from V and 2 bases from J, the junction kept 5 bases outside the gene matches. CDR1 and CDR2 from the germline V gene are MNHEY and SMNVEV (reference sequence). This CDR3 has 14 residues.

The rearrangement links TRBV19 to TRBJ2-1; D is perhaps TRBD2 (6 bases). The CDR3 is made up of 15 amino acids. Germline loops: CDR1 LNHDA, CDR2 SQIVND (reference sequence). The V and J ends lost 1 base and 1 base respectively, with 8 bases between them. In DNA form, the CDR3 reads TGTGCCAGTAGTATAGTCGGGAGATCCTACAATGAGCAGTTCTTC. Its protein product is CASSIVGRSYNEQFF. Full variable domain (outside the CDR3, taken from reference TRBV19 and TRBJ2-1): DGGITQSPKYLFRKEGQNVTLSCEQNLNHDAMYWYRQDPGQGLRLIYYSQIVNDFQKGDIAEGYSVSREKKESFPLTVTSAQKNPTAFYLCASSIVGRSYNEQFFGPGTRLTVL.

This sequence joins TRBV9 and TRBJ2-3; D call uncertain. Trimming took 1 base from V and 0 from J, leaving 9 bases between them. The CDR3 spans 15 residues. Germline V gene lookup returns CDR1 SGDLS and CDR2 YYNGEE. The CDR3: CASSVQALSTDTQYF. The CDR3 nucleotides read TGTGCCAGCAGCGTACAGGCCCTAAGCACAGATACGCAGTATTTT.

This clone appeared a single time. Here the CDR3 DNA reads TGTGCCAGCAAACTAGGACAGGGAGGCACAGATACGCAGTATTTT. Its protein is CASKLGQGGTDTQYF. The chain recombines TRBV2 with TRBJ2-3, with TRBD1 matching over 8 bases. Trimming removed 7 bases from V and 1 base from J; junction bases left unmatched: 7. The CDR3 sequence is 15 residues long. The V gene's germline CDR1 is SNHLY and CDR2 FYNNEI.

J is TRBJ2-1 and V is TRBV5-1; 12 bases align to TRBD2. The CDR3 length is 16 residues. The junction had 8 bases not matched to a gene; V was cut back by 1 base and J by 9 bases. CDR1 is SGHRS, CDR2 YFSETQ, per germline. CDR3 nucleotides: TGCGCCAGCAGCTTGAGTTCGCCTAGCGGGGGGGGTGAGCAGTTCTTC. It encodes CASSLSSPSGGGEQFF.

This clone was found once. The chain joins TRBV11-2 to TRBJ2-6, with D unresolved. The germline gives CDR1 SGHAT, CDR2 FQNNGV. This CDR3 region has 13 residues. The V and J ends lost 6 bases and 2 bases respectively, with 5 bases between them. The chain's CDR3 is CASRSTGANVLTF. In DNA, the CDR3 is TGTGCCAGCAGGTCTACTGGGGCCAACGTCCTGACTTTC.

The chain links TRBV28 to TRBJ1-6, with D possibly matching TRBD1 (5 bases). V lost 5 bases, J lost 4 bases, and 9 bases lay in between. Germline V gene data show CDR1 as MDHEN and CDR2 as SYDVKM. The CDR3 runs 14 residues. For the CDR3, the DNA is TGTGCCAGCAGTAGACAGATTTATAATTCACCCCTCCACTTT. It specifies CASSRQIYNSPLHF. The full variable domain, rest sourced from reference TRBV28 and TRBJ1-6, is DVKVTQSSRYLVKRTGEKVFLECVQDMDHENMFWYRQDPGLGLRLIYFSYDVKMKEKGDIPEGYSVSREKKERFSLILESASTNQTSMYLCASSRQIYNSPLHFGNGTRLTVT.

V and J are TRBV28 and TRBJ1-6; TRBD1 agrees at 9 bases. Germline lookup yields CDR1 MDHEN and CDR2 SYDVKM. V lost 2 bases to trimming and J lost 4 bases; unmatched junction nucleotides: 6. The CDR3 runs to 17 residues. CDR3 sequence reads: CASSLGTGGEYNSPLHF. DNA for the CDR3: TGTGCCAGCAGTTTAGGAACAGGGGGCGAATATAATTCACCCCTCCACTTT.

CDR3 loop: CASSLSRGYTF. DNA of the CDR3: TGTGCCAGCAGTTTAAGCCGGGGCTACACCTTC. The chain uses TRBV28 and TRBJ1-2; D gene ambiguous. V was clipped by 2 bases and J by 8 bases, with 6 bases between them. Per the germline V gene, CDR1 is MDHEN and CDR2 is SYDVKM. The length of the CDR3 is 11 residues.

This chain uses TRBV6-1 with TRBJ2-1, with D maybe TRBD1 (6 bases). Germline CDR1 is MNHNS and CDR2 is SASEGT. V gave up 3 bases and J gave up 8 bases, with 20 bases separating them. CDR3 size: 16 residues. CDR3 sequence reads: CASSELVRTEGDEQFF. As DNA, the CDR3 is TGTGCCAGCAGTGAGCTAGTCAGAACCGAGGGGGATGAGCAGTTCTTC.

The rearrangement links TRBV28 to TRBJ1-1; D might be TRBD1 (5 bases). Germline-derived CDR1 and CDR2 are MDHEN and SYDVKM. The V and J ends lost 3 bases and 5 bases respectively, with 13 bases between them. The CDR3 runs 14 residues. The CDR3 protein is CASSFWGVDTEAFF. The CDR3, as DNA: TGTGCCAGCAGTTTTTGGGGGGTAGATACTGAAGCTTTCTTT. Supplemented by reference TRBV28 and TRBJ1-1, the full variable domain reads DVKVTQSSRYLVKRTGEKVFLECVQDMDHENMFWYRQDPGLGLRLIYFSYDVKMKEKGDIPEGYSVSREKKERFSLILESASTNQTSMYLCASSFWGVDTEAFFGQGTRLTVV.